This T cell receptor (beta chain) was observed in a study of CXCR3-negative and CXCR3-positive naive CD8 T cells. Study conclusions and caveats: The study inferred TCR strength from TRB CDR3 properties and found comparable surface CD5 between naive subsets.

The authors prepared UMI-labeled TRB cDNA libraries by 5' RACE. Reprocessing the 5' RACE reads, TCRdb reports a single entry for every CDR3 protein and omits DNA. This sample's clone table lists around 81,000 distinct CDR3 sequences. CDR3 length: 15 amino acids. Germline CDR1 and CDR2: LNHNV and YYDKDF (reference sequence). With respect to this clonotype: Its antigen remains unidentified.

Researchers sorted about 300,000 cells of each CD8+ T cell subset in triplicate. This rearrangement joins TRBV15 to TRBJ1-1. The TCR was taken from a human donor in good health. Some clones in this sample may be carry-over from other donors' samples. Sequencing input: naive CXCR3- CD8+ T cells from blood. Subset indicated: CD45RO-CCR7+CD27+CD95- naive CD8+ T cells lacking CXCR3 (TNR3-). CDR3 residues: CATSPTALMNTEAFF. The full variable domain, completed using reference TRBV15 and TRBJ1-1, is DAMVIQNPRYQVTQFGKPVTLSCSQTLNHNVMYWYQQKSSQAPKLLFHYYDKDFNNEADTPDNFQSRRPNTSFCFLDIRSPGLGDTAMYLCATSPTALMNTEAFFGQGTRLTVV.